A selection of T cell receptor beta chains follows, all from one sample in a study of T cell repertoires in cytomegalovirus infection. One entry per CDR3 protein, called by TCRdb with MiXCR from the reads. The sample holds under 95,000 distinct CDR3 sequences; roughly 44% are singletons and the top ten take 85% to 95%. Their antigens remain unidentified. The sequenced sample was CD8+ T cells from cultured PBMCs, obtained from culture after CMV antigen stimulation. These receptors were taken from a human donor in good health (CMV status not recorded). Some clones in this sample may be carry-over from other donors' samples. Both conserved end residues are trimmed from each CDR3.

>TRBV7-2|TRBJ2-5
ASSSERGGRGETQY
>TRBV24-1|TRBJ2-3
ATSDKGDSGGDTQY
>TRBV6-5|TRBJ1-1
ASSYNPGVNGEAF
>TRBV7-9|TRBJ2-6
ASSSGTSGSRSGANVLT
>TRBV24-1|TRBJ2-1
ATSDLSPLAGGRNEQF
>TRBV6-6|TRBJ1-4
ASADSENEKLF
>TRBV7-8|TRBJ2-3
ASLEGRTSTDTQY
>TRBV12-3/TRBV12-4|TRBJ2-2
ASSLDPVFKAGTHEWTGELF
>TRBV3-1|TRBJ1-1
ASSPTRLWNTEAF
>TRBV4-3|TRBJ2-6
ASSQGWTGANVLT
>TRBV10-3|TRBJ2-2
ATAVGGPNTGELF
>TRBV27|TRBJ2-7
ASRDGADAEQY
>TRBV27|TRBJ2-1
ASKVAGYQF
>TRBV5-5|TRBJ2-1
ASSLRQAAYNEQF
>TRBV27|TRBJ1-2
ASSLQGTNYGYT
>TRBV7-4|TRBJ2-5
ASSHGGEGDETQY
>TRBV9|TRBJ2-5
ASSVVETQY
>TRBV5-1|TRBJ2-7
ASSGLPGPSYEQY
>TRBV6-5|TRBJ2-5
ASRDSSETQY
>TRBV7-6|TRBJ2-1
ASSPRGGGLAGVSSYNEQF
>TRBV12-3/TRBV12-4|TRBJ2-6
ASSSSDTSGANVLT
>TRBV9|TRBJ2-1
ASSGDRVGNEQF
>TRBV6-6|TRBJ2-3
ASRQTVKRERADTQY
>TRBV27|TRBJ2-3
ASSLLERASEADTQY